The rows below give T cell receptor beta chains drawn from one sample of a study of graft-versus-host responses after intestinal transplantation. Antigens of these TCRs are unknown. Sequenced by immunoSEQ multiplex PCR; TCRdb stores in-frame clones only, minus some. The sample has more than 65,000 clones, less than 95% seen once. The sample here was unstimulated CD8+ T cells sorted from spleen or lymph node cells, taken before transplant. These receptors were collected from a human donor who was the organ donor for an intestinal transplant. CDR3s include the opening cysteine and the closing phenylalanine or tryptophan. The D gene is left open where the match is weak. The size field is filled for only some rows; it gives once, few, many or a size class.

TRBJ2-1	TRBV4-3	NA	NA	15	CASSLKRGAYNEQFF	TGCGCCAGCAGCCTCAAACGGGGGGCTTACAATGAGCAGTTCTTC
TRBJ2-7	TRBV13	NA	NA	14	CASSLEGEMSEQYF	TGTGCCAGCAGCCTAGAGGGGGAGATGAGCGAGCAGTACTTC
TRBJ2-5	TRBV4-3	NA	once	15	CASSQDLGGVETQYF	TGCGCCAGCAGCCAAGATCTCGGAGGGGTAGAGACCCAGTACTTC
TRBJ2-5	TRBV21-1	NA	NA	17	CASSKVRHRDTGETQYF	TGTGCCAGCAGCAAAGTGCGGCATAGGGACACGGGGGAGACCCAGTACTTC
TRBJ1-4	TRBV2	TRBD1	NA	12	CAGTGANEKLFF	TGTGCCGGGACAGGGGCTAATGAAAAACTGTTTTTT
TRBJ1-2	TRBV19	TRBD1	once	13	CASGQGLNYGYTF	TGTGCCAGTGGACAGGGGCTTAACTATGGCTACACCTTC
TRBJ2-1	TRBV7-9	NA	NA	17	CASGNLPTGGRRGEQFF	TGTGCCAGCGGTAACCTACCCACGGGGGGCCGTCGCGGTGAGCAGTTCTTC
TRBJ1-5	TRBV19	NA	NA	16	CASSMLSRGLDQPQHF	TGTGCCAGTAGTATGCTGTCCAGGGGTCTCGATCAGCCCCAGCATTTT
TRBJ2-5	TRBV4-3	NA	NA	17	CASSQDSSGAGLREQYF	TGCGCCAGCAGCCAAGATAGCTCAGGGGCAGGCCTAAGGGAGCAGTACTTC
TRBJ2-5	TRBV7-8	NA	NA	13	CASSLAPGETQYF	TGTGCCAGCAGCTTAGCCCCCGGGGAGACCCAGTACTTC
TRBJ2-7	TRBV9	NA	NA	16	CASSFPGGLNTYEQYF	TGTGCCAGCAGCTTTCCCGGAGGACTCAATACCTACGAGCAGTACTTC
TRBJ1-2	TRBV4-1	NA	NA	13	CASSQDGGDGYTF	TGCGCCAGCAGCCAAGACGGAGGGGATGGCTACACCTTC
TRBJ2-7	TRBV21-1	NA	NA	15	CASSNQEPGSHEQYF	TGTGCCAGCAGCAATCAGGAACCGGGATCCCACGAGCAGTACTTC
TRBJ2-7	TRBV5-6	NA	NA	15	CASSSFRERLYEQYF	TGTGCCAGCAGCTCATTTCGGGAAAGACTCTACGAGCAGTACTTC
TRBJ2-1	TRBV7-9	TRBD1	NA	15	CASSLDGQGGGEQFF	TGTGCCAGCAGCTTAGATGGACAGGGAGGTGGGGAGCAGTTCTTC
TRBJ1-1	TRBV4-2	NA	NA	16	CASSQVASEFPTEAFF	TGTGCCAGCAGCCAAGTAGCCTCCGAGTTCCCCACTGAAGCTTTCTTT
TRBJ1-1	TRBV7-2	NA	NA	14	CASSLSDTRSEAFF	TGTGCCAGCAGCTTATCGGACACCCGCTCTGAAGCTTTCTTT
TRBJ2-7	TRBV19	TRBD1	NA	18	CASKPGQGHASSFYEQYF	TGTGCCAGTAAACCGGGACAGGGTCATGCGTCTTCTTTCTACGAGCAGTACTTC
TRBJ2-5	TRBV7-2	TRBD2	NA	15	CASSLFPAGEETQYF	TGTGCCAGCAGCTTATTCCCAGCGGGGGAAGAGACCCAGTACTTC
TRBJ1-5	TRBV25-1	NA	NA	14	CASSSTTGNQPQHF	TGTGCCAGCAGTTCAACCACAGGGAATCAGCCCCAGCATTTT
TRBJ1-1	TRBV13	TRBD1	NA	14	CASSQQQGWTEAFF	TGTGCCAGCAGCCAACAACAGGGGTGGACTGAAGCTTTCTTT
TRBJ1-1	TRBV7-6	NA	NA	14	CASSLGGEDTEAFF	TGTGCCAGCAGCTTAGGGGGGGAAGACACTGAAGCTTTCTTT
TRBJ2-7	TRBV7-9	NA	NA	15	CASSPKRTAGNEQYF	TGTGCCAGCAGCCCCAAACGTACGGCAGGGAACGAGCAGTACTTC
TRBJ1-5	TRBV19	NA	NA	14	CASSIQGLNQPQHF	TGTGCCAGTAGTATACAGGGCCTCAATCAGCCCCAGCATTTT
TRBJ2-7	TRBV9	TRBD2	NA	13	CARSGLERYEQYF	TGTGCCCGTTCTGGACTAGAAAGGTACGAGCAGTACTTC
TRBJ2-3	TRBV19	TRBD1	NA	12	CASGQGPDTQYF	TGTGCCAGCGGACAGGGTCCAGATACGCAGTATTTT
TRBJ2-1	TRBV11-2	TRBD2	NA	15	CASSLIAGGRNEQFF	TGTGCCAGCAGCTTAATAGCGGGGGGGCGGAATGAGCAGTTCTTC
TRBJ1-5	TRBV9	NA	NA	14	CASSVVRGNQPQHF	TGTGCCAGCAGCGTAGTACGGGGCAATCAGCCCCAGCATTTT
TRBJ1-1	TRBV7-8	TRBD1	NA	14	CASSPRTGGTEAFF	TGTGCCAGCAGCCCCAGGACAGGTGGCACTGAAGCTTTCTTT
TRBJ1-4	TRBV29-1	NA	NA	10	CSVYNEKLFF	TGCAGCGTATATAATGAAAAACTGTTTTTT
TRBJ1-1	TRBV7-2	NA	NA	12	CASSLGGVEAFF	TGTGCCAGCAGCTTAGGGGGGGTTGAAGCTTTCTTT
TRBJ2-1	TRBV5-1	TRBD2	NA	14	CASSRGLAVNEQFF	TGCGCCAGCAGCCGGGGACTAGCGGTCAATGAGCAGTTCTTC